A selection of T cell receptor beta chains follows, all from one sample in a study of blood T cell repertoires in COVID-19. Here immunoSEQ multiplex PCR was the method, and the copy in TCRdb shows in-frame clones only, minus some. The sample holds approximately 250,000 clones; more than 75% are singletons and the top ten take about 8.8%. Sequenced material: peripheral blood. The source of these receptors is a man aged 35-49 years with active or convalescent COVID-19. Both conserved end residues are part of each CDR3. D genes are given only for firm matches. Not all rows give a size; the values are once, few, many and, for expanded clones, a class.

clone size: .; J gene: TRBJ2-3; V gene: TRBV5-1; D gene: TRBD1; CDR3 DNA: TGCGCCAGCAGCTTGGCCGTAGACAGGGGCACAGATACGCAGTATTTT; CDR3 protein: CASSLAVDRGTDTQYF
clone size: .; J gene: TRBJ2-1; V gene: TRBV3-1/TRBV3-2; D gene: TRBD2; CDR3 DNA: TGTGCCAGCAGCCGCCTAGCGGGAGACGGGGAGCAGTTCTTC; CDR3 protein: CASSRLAGDGEQFF
clone size: .; J gene: TRBJ2-1; V gene: TRBV6-2/TRBV6-3; D gene: TRBD2; CDR3 DNA: TGTGCCAGCAGGTACGCGGGGGGGCGAGATGAGCAGTTCTTC; CDR3 protein: CASRYAGGRDEQFF
clone size: .; J gene: TRBJ1-5; V gene: TRBV5-6; D gene: TRBD1; CDR3 DNA: TGTGCCAGCAGCTTGTCAGGGGGACAGCCCCAGCATTTT; CDR3 protein: CASSLSGGQPQHF
clone size: .; J gene: TRBJ1-2; V gene: TRBV2; D gene: .; CDR3 DNA: TGTGCCAGCAGTCTCCCCGGGGGTGGCTACACCTTC; CDR3 protein: CASSLPGGGYTF
clone size: .; J gene: TRBJ2-3; V gene: TRBV6-1; D gene: .; CDR3 DNA: TGTGCCAGCAGTGAACACAAAGATACGCAGTATTTT; CDR3 protein: CASSEHKDTQYF
clone size: .; J gene: TRBJ2-5; V gene: TRBV12-5; D gene: .; CDR3 DNA: TGTGCTAGTGGTTCCGGGTTGATAGAAAAAGAGACCCAGTACTTC; CDR3 protein: CASGSGLIEKETQYF
clone size: .; J gene: TRBJ1-6; V gene: TRBV6-6; D gene: .; CDR3 DNA: TGTGCCAGCAGTTACGGCGCCAGGGGAGTTAATTCACCCCTCCACTTT; CDR3 protein: CASSYGARGVNSPLHF
clone size: .; J gene: TRBJ2-1; V gene: TRBV7-9; D gene: TRBD2; CDR3 DNA: TGTGCCAGCACCCTAGTTAGCGGGGGTGAAAATGAGCAGTTCTTC; CDR3 protein: CASTLVSGGENEQFF
clone size: .; J gene: TRBJ2-7; V gene: TRBV5-1; D gene: TRBD1; CDR3 DNA: TGCGCCAGCAAGACAGGGGGTTCCTCCTACGAGCAGTACTTC; CDR3 protein: CASKTGGSSYEQYF
clone size: few; J gene: TRBJ2-1; V gene: TRBV27; D gene: TRBD2; CDR3 DNA: TGTGCCAGCAGTTTATCAGGTGCGGGGGGGCTCAATGAGCAGTTCTTC; CDR3 protein: CASSLSGAGGLNEQFF
clone size: .; J gene: TRBJ2-7; V gene: TRBV28; D gene: .; CDR3 DNA: TGTGCCAGCACTCGGAGGGACGGAGCCTACGAGCAGTACTTC; CDR3 protein: CASTRRDGAYEQYF
clone size: .; J gene: TRBJ2-4; V gene: TRBV30; D gene: TRBD1; CDR3 DNA: TGTGCCTGGGGCCCAACGACAGGGAAAAACATTCAGTACTTC; CDR3 protein: CAWGPTTGKNIQYF
clone size: once; J gene: TRBJ2-4; V gene: TRBV12-3/TRBV12-4; D gene: TRBD1; CDR3 DNA: TGTGCCAGCAGCCGGGACAGGGAAAACATTCAGTACTTC; CDR3 protein: CASSRDRENIQYF
clone size: .; J gene: TRBJ2-7; V gene: TRBV3-1/TRBV3-2; D gene: TRBD2; CDR3 DNA: TGTGCCAGCAGCCAAGGAGGGCGGGGAGGGAAGCAGTACTTC; CDR3 protein: CASSQGGRGGKQYF
clone size: .; J gene: TRBJ2-1; V gene: TRBV3-1/TRBV3-2; D gene: TRBD1; CDR3 DNA: TGTGCCAGCAGCCAGACCTTGGGACAGGGCTTCAATGAGCAGTTCTTC; CDR3 protein: CASSQTLGQGFNEQFF
clone size: once; J gene: TRBJ2-1; V gene: TRBV5-1; D gene: TRBD2; CDR3 DNA: TGCGCCAGCAGCTTGGGCTCGGGGGGGCCGGCGGATGAGCAGTTCTTC; CDR3 protein: CASSLGSGGPADEQFF
clone size: .; J gene: TRBJ2-4; V gene: TRBV14; D gene: TRBD2; CDR3 DNA: TGTGCCAGCAGCCAACGGGAATACCCCGGGGGGGCCAAAAACATTCAGTACTTC; CDR3 protein: CASSQREYPGGAKNIQYF
clone size: once; J gene: TRBJ2-3; V gene: TRBV18; D gene: TRBD2; CDR3 DNA: TGTGCCAGCTCACCAAGACTCGGGCGGGAGGGCCGAGATACGCAGTATTTT; CDR3 protein: CASSPRLGREGRDTQYF
clone size: few; J gene: TRBJ1-2; V gene: TRBV10-3; D gene: .; CDR3 DNA: TGTGCCATCAACAAAGAAGGGGGTGGCTACACCTTC; CDR3 protein: CAINKEGGGYTF
clone size: .; J gene: TRBJ1-5; V gene: TRBV5-1; D gene: .; CDR3 DNA: TGCGCCAGCAGCAAGGACGGGAATGGTCAGCCCCAGCATTTT; CDR3 protein: CASSKDGNGQPQHF
clone size: .; J gene: TRBJ2-7; V gene: TRBV6-6; D gene: .; CDR3 DNA: TGTGCCAGCAACATCGGGCGGGCCTACGAGCAGTACTTC; CDR3 protein: CASNIGRAYEQYF
clone size: .; J gene: TRBJ2-7; V gene: TRBV27; D gene: TRBD1; CDR3 DNA: TGTGCCAGCAGTCGGACAGGACGGTACGAGCAGTACTTC; CDR3 protein: CASSRTGRYEQYF
clone size: .; J gene: TRBJ2-5; V gene: TRBV3-1/TRBV3-2; D gene: TRBD1; CDR3 DNA: TGTGCCAGCAGCCAGGCACTTAACAGGGGACCGACGGAGACCCAGTACTTC; CDR3 protein: CASSQALNRGPTETQYF
clone size: .; J gene: TRBJ2-1; V gene: TRBV28; D gene: TRBD2; CDR3 DNA: TGTGCCAGCAGTTTCAGGCGGGGGGGCCTCAATGAGCAGTTCTTC; CDR3 protein: CASSFRRGGLNEQFF
clone size: once; J gene: TRBJ2-1; V gene: TRBV5-6; D gene: TRBD2; CDR3 DNA: TGTGCCAGCAGCCACCATCTAGCGGGGGTAGACAATGAGCAGTTCTTC; CDR3 protein: CASSHHLAGVDNEQFF
clone size: .; J gene: TRBJ2-7; V gene: TRBV4-1; D gene: .; CDR3 DNA: TGCGCCAGCACCCTAGACTTTGGGACTGGGATTTACGAGCAGTACTTC; CDR3 protein: CASTLDFGTGIYEQYF
clone size: .; J gene: TRBJ1-1; V gene: TRBV11-3; D gene: TRBD1; CDR3 DNA: TGTGCCAGCAGCTTAGAAGGGAGTTGGGGCCGGGACAGGGAGGAAGCTTTCTTT; CDR3 protein: CASSLEGSWGRDREEAFF
clone size: .; J gene: TRBJ1-2; V gene: TRBV6-5; D gene: TRBD1; CDR3 DNA: TGTGCCAGCAGGATGGACAGGAATAACACCTTC; CDR3 protein: CASRMDRNNTF
clone size: .; J gene: TRBJ2-1; V gene: TRBV3-1/TRBV3-2; D gene: .; CDR3 DNA: TGTGCCAGCAGCCTCGGGGTGGAATATGAGCAGTTCTTC; CDR3 protein: CASSLGVEYEQFF
clone size: .; J gene: TRBJ1-2; V gene: TRBV5-4; D gene: .; CDR3 DNA: TGTGCCAGCAGCTTTAGCGGGGGGCTCGGCTACACCTTC; CDR3 protein: CASSFSGGLGYTF
clone size: few; J gene: TRBJ1-4; V gene: TRBV4-1; D gene: .; CDR3 DNA: TGCGCCAGCAGCCTATCTGGCGCGGGGCCTAATGAAAAACTGTTTTTT; CDR3 protein: CASSLSGAGPNEKLFF
clone size: .; J gene: TRBJ2-2; V gene: TRBV2; D gene: TRBD1; CDR3 DNA: TGTGCCAGCAGTGAAACAGGGGTGGAAAACACCGGGGAGCTGTTTTTT; CDR3 protein: CASSETGVENTGELFF
clone size: .; J gene: TRBJ2-1; V gene: TRBV5-1; D gene: .; CDR3 DNA: TGCGCCAGCAGCTTGACCCAGGGGCCCAATGAGCAGTTCTTC; CDR3 protein: CASSLTQGPNEQFF
clone size: .; J gene: TRBJ2-1; V gene: TRBV12-3/TRBV12-4; D gene: .; CDR3 DNA: TGTGCCAGCAGTTTAGTATTCGAGCAGTTCTTC; CDR3 protein: CASSLVFEQFF
clone size: few; J gene: TRBJ1-2; V gene: TRBV29-1; D gene: .; CDR3 DNA: TGCAGCGTACAGACAGAAGTCTATGGCTACACCTTC; CDR3 protein: CSVQTEVYGYTF